The 12 T cell receptor beta chains below all came from one sample that was sequenced in a study of cytomegalovirus exposure and HLA in healthy donors (dated by TCRdb to the late 2010s). The library was obtained by the immunoSEQ multiplex PCR assay. A mixture of 60 forward primers for TCR Vbeta segments and 13 reverse primers for TCR Jbeta segments was used in the multiplex PCR. The table was pulled from immuneACCESS by TCRdb, which kept in-frame rearrangements only. Such tables lose some clones; where checked, under half of the loss comes from unresolved V genes, and the rest has no known cause. The sample table shows some 180,000 clones, and roughly 82% are seen once. The top ten hold 1.5% of the sample. Sequencing was carried out using PBMCs. The receptors here all came from a man in his forties in good health and CMV-seronegative.

The rearrangement uses TRBV15 and TRBJ2-7; 10 bases are a match to TRBD1. After removal of 7 bases from V and 3 bases from J, the junction contained 6 bases not matched to a gene. Per germline, CDR1 LNHNV and CDR2 YYDKDF (reference sequence). CDR3 length: 14 amino acids. CDR3 nucleotides: TGTGCCACCACCAAAGGGACAGGGGACTACGAGCAGTACTTC. Encoded protein: CATTKGTGDYEQYF. The full variable domain, in which reference TRBV15 and TRBJ2-7 provide the parts outside the CDR3, is DAMVIQNPRYQVTQFGKPVTLSCSQTLNHNVMYWYQQKSSQAPKLLFHYYDKDFNNEADTPDNFQSRRPNTSFCFLDIRSPGLGDTAMYLCATTKGTGDYEQYFGPGTRLTVT.

This clone was seen just once. This chain joins TRBV11-3 and TRBJ2-7; 7 bases match TRBD1. This CDR3 spans 16 amino acids. Trimming removed 1 base from V and 2 bases from J; junction bases left unmatched: 8. CDR1 SGHNT and CDR2 YENEEA come from the germline V gene. DNA of the CDR3: TGTGCCAGCAGCTTAGTAGGACAGGCCCCGGCCTACGAGCAGTACTTC. This encodes CASSLVGQAPAYEQYF. Using reference TRBV11-3 and TRBJ2-7 for the parts outside the CDR3, the full variable domain is EAGVVQSPRYKIIEKKQPVAFWCNPISGHNTLYWYLQNLGQGPELLIRYENEEAVDDSQLPKDRFSAERLKGVDSTLKIQPAELGDSAVYLCASSLVGQAPAYEQYFGPGTRLTVT.

The chain employs TRBV7-3 and TRBJ1-1; D gene ambiguous. V was clipped by 3 bases and J by 0 bases, with 5 bases between them. The CDR3 contains 13 residues. Germline V gene data show CDR1 as SGHTA and CDR2 as FQGTGA. The DNA of the CDR3 is TGTGCCAGCAGCTTCCAAATGAACACTGAAGCTTTCTTT. It encodes CASSFQMNTEAFF.

This chain uses TRBV2 with TRBJ2-7, with TRBD2 identical over 11 bases. Looked up from germline, CDR1 is SNHLY and CDR2 is FYNNEI. The CDR3 covers 16 residues. V dropped 1 base and J dropped 4; count of bases not matched to a gene: 6. CDR3 sequence reads: CASSEGGLAVRYEQYF. The DNA for the CDR3 is TGTGCCAGCAGTGAAGGGGGACTAGCGGTTCGTTACGAGCAGTACTTC.

This sequence joins TRBV7-3 and TRBJ2-1; 10 positions agree with TRBD2. Germline V gene sequence: CDR1 SGHTA, CDR2 FQGTGA. Trimming at V came to 4 bases and at J to 9 bases, leaving 9 bases not matched to a gene. CDR3 length: 15 residues. The CDR3 DNA follows: TGTGCCAGCAGCTCAGCGGGGGGGCCTTCGCTTGAGCAGTTCTTC. Translated, it gives CASSSAGGPSLEQFF.

The chain has TRBV5-4 and TRBJ2-1; tentatively, D is TRBD1 (6 bases). From germline, CDR1 is SGHNT and CDR2 YYREEE (reference sequence). CDR3 length equals 12 residues. V lost 3 bases to trimming and J lost 7 bases, with 8 bases between them. The CDR3 spells CASSWTANEQFF. In nucleotides, the CDR3 is TGTGCCAGCAGCTGGACAGCTAATGAGCAGTTCTTC.

The gene calls are TRBV11-3 and TRBJ2-1, with 10 bases fitting TRBD2. The V and J ends lost 0 bases and 5 bases, in that order; junction bases with no gene match: 4. The germline V gene encodes CDR1 SGHNT and CDR2 YENEEA. This CDR3 is built from 16 residues. Here the CDR3 reads CASSLDQLAGHNEQFF. The CDR3 region has the DNA TGTGCCAGCAGCTTAGATCAACTAGCGGGACACAATGAGCAGTTCTTC.

This chain links TRBV7-3 with TRBJ2-5; 9 bases map to TRBD2. Trimming took 1 base from V and 5 from J; bases not matched to a gene: 5. Germline CDR1 is SGHTA and CDR2 is FQGTGA. The length of the CDR3 is 15 residues. The CDR3 is CASSLSSGSWETQYF. In DNA, the CDR3 is TGTGCCAGCAGCTTAAGTAGCGGGAGTTGGGAGACCCAGTACTTC. The variable domain in full, with the rest retrieved from reference TRBV7-3 and TRBJ2-5, is GAGVSQTPSNKVTEKGKYVELRCDPISGHTALYWYRQSLGQGPEFLIYFQGTGAADDSGLPNDRFFAVRPEGSVSTLKIQRTERGDSAVYLCASSLSSGSWETQYFGPGTRLLVL.

CDR3 region: CASSEVGMNTEAFF. For the CDR3, the DNA is TGTGCCAGCAGTGAAGTGGGCATGAACACTGAAGCTTTCTTT. This chain links TRBV6-1 with TRBJ1-1; no firm D call. CDR1 is MNHNS, CDR2 SASEGT, per germline. The CDR3 loop spans 14 amino acids. V was trimmed by 1 base and J by 0 bases, leaving 6 bases between them.

This chain links TRBV21-1 with TRBJ1-1; the table's D call of TRBD1 was not tested on the DNA. TRBV21-1 is given as a pseudogene. The CDR3 consists of 13 residues. The CDR3: CASSKDGRTEAFF. The CDR3, as DNA: TGTGCCAGCAGCAAAGACGGCAGGACTGAAGCTTTCTTT.

J is TRBJ1-1 and V is TRBV28; 9 bases match TRBD1. This CDR3 is 16 amino acids long. Germline CDR1 is MDHEN and CDR2 is SYDVKM. Germline trimming cut 4 bases from V and 0 bases from J; bases unmatched to any gene: 6. The CDR3 here is CASSSPGTGMNTEAFF. The CDR3 coding sequence is TGTGCCAGCAGTTCCCCAGGGACAGGGATGAACACTGAAGCTTTCTTT.

V and J are TRBV13 and TRBJ2-7; TRBD1 aligns across 9 bases. Looked up from germline, CDR1 is PRHDT and CDR2 is FYEKMQ (reference sequence). Losses at the gene ends were 3 bases for V and 3 bases for J; bases not matched to a gene: 6. The CDR3 loop spans 15 amino acids. CDR3 region: CASSFPGQGHYEQYF. The DNA for the CDR3 is TGTGCCAGCAGCTTCCCGGGACAGGGCCACTACGAGCAGTACTTC.